Below, 29 T cell receptor beta chains from the same sample are listed, as sequenced in a study of patients and donors after allogeneic stem cell transplantation. MiXCR, run by TCRdb on the RT-PCR reads, gives a single entry per CDR3 protein. This table holds approximately 88,000 distinct CDR3 sequences, roughly 5.2% found once. The sequencing sample was made of blood, either unsorted or a sorted T cell fraction (not recorded which). Receptors were obtained from a human donor who was either an allogeneic HSCT recipient or a stem cell or donor lymphocyte infusion donor (not recorded which). It is not recorded whose cells these are; they may come from a transplant donor.

This clonotype has a count of ten or more. The rearrangement joins TRBV5-5 to TRBJ1-6, with D possibly matching TRBD1 (6 bases). Trimming took 4 bases from V and 7 from J, leaving 15 bases between them. Germline lookup yields CDR1 SGHKS and CDR2 YYEKEE (reference sequence). This CDR3 is 15 amino acids long. The CDR3 spells CASSGAGQNNSPLHF. The CDR3 DNA reads TGTGCCAGCAGCGGGGCTGGACAGAACAATTCACCCCTCCACTTT.

This clonotype was seen many times. The genes are TRBV3-1 and TRBJ2-1; no clear D gene. Germline CDR1 LGHDT, CDR2 YNNKEL (reference sequence). The length of the CDR3 is 17 residues. The V gene lost 4 bases and the J gene lost 4 bases, with 20 bases spanning the gap. The CDR3 reads CASSPRSREKLYNEQFF. In nucleotides, the CDR3 is TGTGCCAGCAGCCCCCGGAGTAGAGAAAAGCTATACAATGAGCAGTTCTTC.

In its sample, this clonotype was seen many times. The chain has TRBV9 and TRBJ2-3; D uncertain. V was trimmed by 0 bases and J by 4 bases, leaving 6 bases between them. The CDR3 extends over 13 amino acids. Per germline, CDR1 SGDLS and CDR2 YYNGEE. As DNA, the CDR3 is TGTGCCAGCAGCGTAGATTCAGCAGATACGCAGTATTTT. This sequence encodes CASSVDSADTQYF.

This clonotype was seen repeatedly, ten times or more. The genes are TRBV13 and TRBJ1-2; 7 positions agree with TRBD1. The junction had 4 bases not matched to a gene; V was cut back by 5 bases and J by 4 bases. The CDR3 is 13 residues long. CDR1 is PRHDT and CDR2 is FYEKMQ in the germline V gene (reference sequence). The CDR3 bases are TGTGCCAGCAGCCCGGCAGGGGGCTATGGCTACACCTTC. The encoded protein is CASSPAGGYGYTF.

The CDR3 is CASSEFGQQNTEAFF. The CDR3 coding sequence is TGTGCCAGCAGTGAATTTGGACAGCAGAACACTGAAGCTTTCTTT. The J gene is TRBJ1-1, the V gene TRBV2; tentatively, D is TRBD1 (6 bases). The CDR3 has 15 residues. The germline V and J ends were trimmed by 2 bases and 1 base, with 11 bases remaining between them. Germline V gives CDR1 SNHLY, CDR2 FYNNEI.

In the case of this clonotype: A junction boundary mismatches the germline segment, possibly from a read error. V gene TRBV3-1 combines with J gene TRBJ2-7; no reliable D call. Germline CDR1 is LGHDT and CDR2 is YNNKEL (reference sequence). The CDR3 contains 12 residues. The DNA of the CDR3 is TGTGCCAGCAGTCAAGTCACCCACGAGCAGTACTTC. It codes for CASSQVTHEQYF.

This clonotype was picked up many times. The CDR3 DNA is TGTGCCAGCATAAAGACAGGTACGAACACTGAAGCTTTCTTT. The encoded protein is CASIKTGTNTEAFF. The J gene is TRBJ1-1, the V gene TRBV12-3 or TRBV12-4; the D gene is possibly TRBD1 (6 bases). V was cut by 7 bases and J by 1 base, with 13 bases left in between. This CDR3 is 14 amino acids long.

The sample holds many counts of this clonotype. The chain links TRBV5-1 to TRBJ2-3; D remains ambiguous. V was shortened by 4 bases and J by 3 bases, with 15 bases between the two germline ends. The CDR3 contains 15 residues. Germline V lookup: CDR1 SGHRS, CDR2 YFSETQ. The CDR3 is CASSTTGFKTDTQYF. CDR3 nucleotide sequence: TGCGCCAGCAGCACGACTGGATTCAAAACAGATACGCAGTATTTT.

This clonotype was counted many times. The chain joins TRBV20-1 to TRBJ2-7; TRBD1 matches at 7 bases. With V trimmed by 5 bases and J by 6 bases, 4 bases remained unmatched. The germline V gene has CDR1 DFQATT and CDR2 SNEGSKA (reference sequence). The CDR3 has 11 amino acids. The CDR3 sequence is CSAEDRVEQYF. The CDR3 nucleotides read TGCAGTGCTGAAGACAGGGTCGAGCAGTACTTC.

This clonotype has just a few counts. This chain connects TRBV6-5 to TRBJ1-1, with D possibly being TRBD1 (6 bases). Germline V lookup: CDR1 MNHEY, CDR2 SVGAGI. V dropped 6 bases and J dropped 6 bases, with 14 bases sitting between them. The CDR3 extends over 13 amino acids. CDR3 residues: CASRYTQGAEAFF. The CDR3 region has the DNA TGTGCCAGCAGGTACACACAGGGAGCTGAAGCTTTCTTT.

This clonotype occurred many times. The chain recombines TRBV24-1 with TRBJ2-3; D is uncertain. The germline CDR1 and CDR2 sequences are KGHDR and SFDVKD. This CDR3 has 12 amino acids. Between the trimmed V and J ends, which lost 2 bases and 5 bases, there was a span of 4 bases. CDR3 sequence: CATSDSEDTQYF. DNA for the CDR3: TGTGCCACCAGTGATTCTGAAGATACGCAGTATTTT.

The chain uses TRBV12-3 or TRBV12-4 and TRBJ2-6, with 9 bases fitting TRBD2. The length of the CDR3 is 18 residues. Germline trimming cut 7 bases from V and 0 bases from J; bases unmatched to any gene: 10. CDR3 coding DNA: TGTGCCAGCACCCCATGGACTAGCGACCACTCTGGGGCCAACGTCCTGACTTTC. Amino acids: CASTPWTSDHSGANVLTF.

The table lists this clonotype with a few counts. The gene calls are TRBV3-1 and TRBJ2-1; the D gene could be TRBD1 or TRBD2 (5 bases each). This CDR3 region has 17 residues. The germline V gene encodes CDR1 LGHDT and CDR2 YNNKEL (reference sequence). V was trimmed by 0 bases and J by 2 bases, leaving 14 bases between them. DNA for the CDR3: TGTGCCAGCAGCCAAGAAGGGACCCAGCGGACCTACAATGAGCAGTTCTTC. Translation: CASSQEGTQRTYNEQFF.

Many counts were recorded for this clonotype. The CDR3 loop reads CASSLETLGPQHF. In DNA form, the CDR3 reads TGTGCCAGCAGCTTAGAGACACTGGGGCCCCAGCATTTT. The J gene is TRBJ1-5, the V gene TRBV7-2; D is unresolved. This CDR3 spans 13 amino acids. Germline V gene data show CDR1 as SGHTA and CDR2 as FQGNSA. The ends were cut back, 1 base at V and 9 bases at J, with 10 bases in the middle.

At least ten counts were recorded for this clonotype. This sequence joins TRBV19 and TRBJ2-2; 10 bases match TRBD1. The CDR3 is 14 amino acids. Germline CDR1 and CDR2: LNHDA and SQIVND (reference sequence). V was clipped by 7 bases and J by 4 bases; unmatched bases: 3. The CDR3 DNA reads as TGTGCCAGTACCGGGACAGGGGCCACCGGGGAGCTGTTTTTT. Residues: CASTGTGATGELFF.

This clonotype was found a few times. J is TRBJ1-4 and V is TRBV11-1; 9 bases are shared with TRBD1. This CDR3 has 19 amino acids. V was clipped by 4 bases and J by 7 bases; unmatched bases: 19. CDR1 is SGHAT and CDR2 is FQDESV in the germline V gene (reference sequence). Here the CDR3 reads CASSSYRTGTGSYGEKLFF. The CDR3 DNA sequence: TGTGCCAGCAGCTCCTACCGCACCGGGACAGGGTCTTATGGTGAAAAACTGTTTTTT.

This clonotype was observed many times. V gene TRBV20-1 combines with J gene TRBJ2-7, with D hard to call. The CDR3 is 11 amino acids. Between the trimmed V and J ends, which lost 6 bases and 5 bases, there was a span of 11 bases. CDR1 and CDR2 (germline): DFQATT, SNEGSKA (reference sequence). In DNA, the CDR3 is TGCAGTGCCCAAATGGTCCACGAGCAGTACTTC. It is translated as CSAQMVHEQYF.

This clonotype came up a few times. This rearrangement joins TRBV19 to TRBJ1-5; D uncertain. The CDR3 length is 13 residues. The germline V and J ends were trimmed by 5 bases and 4 bases, with 9 bases remaining between them. Germline V gene data show CDR1 as LNHDA and CDR2 as SQIVND (reference sequence). The CDR3 nucleotides are TGTGCCAGTAGTCCCCCCCATAATCAGCCCCAGCATTTT. Translating gives CASSPPHNQPQHF.

In its sample, this clonotype was seen many times. The V call is TRBV20-1, the J call TRBJ2-2; 8 nucleotides align to TRBD1. The CDR3 sequence is 15 residues long. Germline CDR1 and CDR2: DFQATT and SNEGSKA (reference sequence). The junction had 3 bases not matched to a gene; V was cut back by 3 bases and J by 0 bases. The CDR3 reads CSASPGQANTGELFF. The CDR3 DNA reads as TGCAGTGCTAGCCCGGGACAGGCGAACACCGGGGAGCTGTTTTTT.

This clonotype was observed many times. This chain connects TRBV4-1 to TRBJ1-4; D perhaps matches TRBD1 (6 bases). V was pared by 8 bases and J by 3 bases, with 22 bases between. Germline loops: CDR1 MGHRA, CDR2 YSYEKL. The CDR3 runs to 17 residues. DNA for the CDR3: TGCGCCAGCGGGCCGTTGATCACAGGGAAGGCTAATGAAAAACTGTTTTTT. This gives the protein CASGPLITGKANEKLFF.

This clonotype has ten or more counts. The V gene is TRBV3-1, the J gene TRBJ1-2; D not resolved. Trimming cost V 4 bases and J 3 bases, with 18 bases left between them. This CDR3 comprises 16 residues. The germline V gene has CDR1 LGHDT and CDR2 YNNKEL (reference sequence). The CDR3 loop is CASSPTPGSGDYGYTF. Written as DNA, the CDR3 is TGTGCCAGCAGCCCGACGCCCGGATCCGGGGACTATGGCTACACCTTC.

This clonotype appeared many times. The chain recombines TRBV15 with TRBJ1-1; no definite D call. V lost 3 bases, J lost 4 bases, and 9 bases lay in between. CDR1 LNHNV and CDR2 YYDKDF come from the germline V gene (reference sequence). This CDR3 spans 13 amino acids. DNA for the CDR3: TGTGCCACCAGCAGCGGGGTGGGCACTGAAGCTTTCTTT. Its translation: CATSSGVGTEAFF.

This clonotype was seen a handful of times. The V gene is TRBV20-1, the J gene TRBJ1-6, with a weak D call TRBD1 (5 bases). V was trimmed by 0 bases and J by 3 bases, leaving 12 bases between them. The CDR3 is 16 residues long. Germline-derived CDR1 and CDR2 are DFQATT and SNEGSKA (reference sequence). CDR3 loop: CSARDGRGGYNSPLHF. The CDR3 DNA follows: TGCAGTGCTAGAGATGGCCGGGGGGGCTATAATTCACCCCTCCACTTT.

This clonotype was seen only a few times. The chain employs TRBV19 and TRBJ1-1, with D possibly TRBD1 on 6 matching bases. Germline loops: CDR1 LNHDA, CDR2 SQIVND (reference sequence). V lost 5 bases, J lost 0 bases, and 22 bases lay in between. The CDR3 length is 18 residues. The CDR3 sequence: CASSSPRQGNQLNTEAFF. DNA for the CDR3: TGTGCCAGTAGTTCCCCCAGGCAGGGGAACCAATTGAACACTGAAGCTTTCTTT. Drawing the rest from reference TRBV19 and TRBJ1-1, the complete variable domain is DGGITQSPKYLFRKEGQNVTLSCEQNLNHDAMYWYRQDPGQGLRLIYYSQIVNDFQKGDIAEGYSVSREKKESFPLTVTSAQKNPTAFYLCASSSPRQGNQLNTEAFFGQGTRLTVV.

This clonotype has a count of ten or more. The chain employs TRBV19 and TRBJ1-2; 11 positions match TRBD1. CDR1 and CDR2 (germline): LNHDA, SQIVND (reference sequence). V shed 8 bases and J 3 bases; nucleotides not matched to a gene: 2. This CDR3 comprises 13 residues. CDR3 residues: CASAGQGDYGYTF. The CDR3 nucleotides read TGTGCCAGTGCGGGACAGGGGGACTATGGCTACACCTTC.

Many counts were recorded for this clonotype. The V gene is TRBV14, the J gene TRBJ2-7, with D possibly called TRBD1 or TRBD2 (5 bases each). Trimming shortened V by 3 bases and J by 6 bases, and 15 bases separated the two germline ends. The germline gives CDR1 SGHDN, CDR2 FVKESK. The CDR3 extends over 14 amino acids. The CDR3, as DNA: TGTGCCAGCAGCCACCGTACGAGGGGTGGCGAGCAGTACTTC. It translates to CASSHRTRGGEQYF.

This clonotype was recorded many times. The chain combines TRBV20-1 with TRBJ2-7, with D perhaps being TRBD1 or TRBD2 (5 bases each). Germline CDR1 is DFQATT and CDR2 is SNEGSKA (reference sequence). V was shortened by 5 bases and J by 7 bases, with 18 bases between the two germline ends. CDR3 size: 13 residues. DNA of the CDR3: TGCAGTGCTCCCGGGACCAGGTTCTGGGAGCAGTACTTC. Translated: CSAPGTRFWEQYF.

This clonotype occurred many times. The chain joins TRBV5-1 to TRBJ2-3, with D perhaps TRBD2 (6 bases). CDR1 is SGHRS and CDR2 is YFSETQ in the germline V gene. The CDR3 spans 16 residues. V was trimmed by 0 bases and J by 0 bases, leaving 11 bases between them. The CDR3 spells CASSLGAGGSTDTQYF. In DNA, the CDR3 is TGCGCCAGCAGCTTGGGGGCCGGGGGAAGCACAGATACGCAGTATTTT. Based on the CDR3 plus reference TRBV5-1 and TRBJ2-3, the full variable domain is KAGVTQTPRYLIKTRGQQVTLSCSPISGHRSVSWYQQTPGQGLQFLFEYFSETQRNKGNFPGRFSGRQFSNSRSEMNVSTLELGDSALYLCASSLGAGGSTDTQYFGPGTRLTVL.

This clonotype was counted only a few times. The rearrangement uses TRBV5-4 and TRBJ1-3, with a possible D match to TRBD1 (5 bases). V was clipped by 4 bases and J by 2 bases, with 10 bases between them. CDR3 length: 14 residues. Germline V lookup: CDR1 SGHNT, CDR2 YYREEE (reference sequence). The CDR3 sequence: CASSPGLAGNTIYF. The CDR3 region has the DNA TGTGCCAGCAGCCCGGGACTTGCTGGAAACACCATATATTTT.